The next 31 T cell receptor beta chains were all read from a single sample in a study of Ad26.COV2.S vaccination and SARS-CoV-2 variants listed by TCRdb under 2021. The sample's treatment or condition label, in plain terms: some 20 received Ad26.COV2.S at low or high dose, single or two shots; 5 received placebo; per-sample allocation not given. For vaccine and placebo recipients, the sequenced repertoires came from samples collected on day 63 after the first injection. Library preparation employed the immunoSEQ multiplex PCR assay. TCRdb holds this immuneACCESS table with in-frame rearrangements only. Some clones are missing; in checked studies, unresolved V genes explain under half, and the rest has no known cause. A total of about 460,000 clones appear in this sample, 89% of them only once. The ten largest clones take up 1.5% to 2% of the sample. The sample consisted of peripheral blood, taken in a trial of Ad26.COV2.S vaccine versus placebo. The source is a person between 18 and 59 years old who received the Ad26.COV2.S COVID-19 vaccine or a placebo.

This clone was seen only a few times. The chain recombines TRBV5-1 with TRBJ2-5; D possibly matches TRBD1 or TRBD2 (5 bases each). Trimming left V 0 bases short and J 1 base short, with 13 bases between. Germline lookup yields CDR1 SGHRS and CDR2 YFSETQ. This CDR3 contains 16 residues. DNA for the CDR3: TGCGCCAGCAGCTTGGACCTTTGGGACCTCCAAGAGACCCAGTACTTC. Translating gives CASSLDLWDLQETQYF.

V usage is TRBV30 and J usage is TRBJ2-6, with D uncertain. V was pared by 1 base and J by 0 bases, with 10 bases between. CDR1 and CDR2 from the germline V gene are GTSNPN and SVGIG (reference sequence). The CDR3 loop spans 16 amino acids. CDR3 coding DNA: TGTGCCTGGAGTGCTGCACGATTCTCTGGGGCCAACGTCCTGACTTTC. Its protein is CAWSAARFSGANVLTF.

The V gene is TRBV27, the J gene TRBJ1-2; D uncertain. V was shortened by 4 bases and J by 2 bases, with 8 bases between the two germline ends. CDR3 length equals 13 residues. Germline V CDR1 and CDR2: MNHEY, SMNVEV (reference sequence). CDR3 amino acids: CASSYQANYGYTF. As DNA, the CDR3 is TGTGCCAGCAGTTATCAGGCGAACTATGGCTACACCTTC.

The rearrangement links TRBV2 to TRBJ2-3; D uncertain. CDR3 size: 16 residues. CDR1 SNHLY and CDR2 FYNNEI come from the germline V gene. The V end lost 6 bases, the J end lost 2 bases, and 18 bases lay between the germline ends. CDR3 nucleotide sequence: TGTGCCAGCAGGTACGGCCCCGCCAAAAACACAGATACGCAGTATTTT. Translated, it gives CASRYGPAKNTDTQYF.

V usage is TRBV6-6 and J usage is TRBJ2-1, with unresolved D. The CDR3 sequence is 11 residues long. Trimming left V 2 bases short and J 9 bases short, with 5 bases between. Germline lookup yields CDR1 MNHNY and CDR2 SVGAGI (reference sequence). The CDR3 DNA reads as TGTGCCAGCAGTTACGAGTTTGAGCAGTTCTTC. This gives the protein CASSYEFEQFF.

CDR3 DNA: TGCAGCGTTTCGATTGATGGCTACACCTTC. This translates into CSVSIDGYTF. The chain is built from TRBV29-1 and TRBJ1-2; no firm D call. Trimming pared 5 bases from V and 6 bases from J, leaving 7 bases between. Germline loops: CDR1 SQVTM, CDR2 ANQGSEA. This CDR3 is built from 10 residues.

J is TRBJ1-2 and V is TRBV4-3; D is unresolved. CDR1 LGHNA and CDR2 YSLEER come from the germline V gene. The CDR3 sequence is 16 residues long. V was shortened by 0 bases and J by 2 bases, with 13 bases between the two germline ends. CDR3 sequence (DNA): TGCGCCAGCAGCCAAGATCGTCTAGGTTTAAACTATGGCTACACCTTC. This gives the protein CASSQDRLGLNYGYTF.

The chain couples TRBV9 to TRBJ1-6; 8 bases are a match to TRBD1. This CDR3 has 14 residues. Germline CDR1 SGDLS, CDR2 YYNGEE. Losses at the gene ends were 3 bases for V and 9 bases for J; bases not matched to a gene: 5. As DNA, the CDR3 is TGTGCCAGCAGCGCACAGACAGGGGCTTCACCCCTCCACTTT. Amino acid sequence: CASSAQTGASPLHF.

CDR3 region: CASSYWSGANVLTF. CDR3 DNA sequence: TGTGCCAGCAGTTATTGGTCTGGGGCCAACGTCCTGACTTTC. The chain has TRBV6-2 or TRBV6-3 and TRBJ2-6; D not certain. Between the trimmed V and J ends, which lost 3 bases and 1 base, there was a span of 4 bases. Germline V lookup: CDR1 MNHEY, CDR2 SVGEGT. This CDR3 has 14 residues.

The genes are TRBV7-9 and TRBJ1-5; the match to TRBD1 covers 8 bases. The junction had 7 bases not matched to a gene; V was cut back by 5 bases and J by 7 bases. This CDR3 has 14 residues. Germline assignment: CDR1 SEHNR and CDR2 FQNEAQ (reference sequence). CDR3 amino acids: CASSATGENQPQHF. CDR3 coding DNA: TGTGCCAGCAGCGCGACAGGGGAGAACCAGCCCCAGCATTTT.

This rearrangement joins TRBV4-3 to TRBJ2-1; D is unclear. This CDR3 spans 16 amino acids. V was cut by 0 bases and J by 0 bases, with 9 bases left in between. Germline CDR1 reads LGHNA; CDR2 reads YSLEER. CDR3 sequence (DNA): TGCGCCAGCAGCCAAGACCCCCGTGACTCCTACAATGAGCAGTTCTTC. It encodes CASSQDPRDSYNEQFF.

The gene calls are TRBV7-3 and TRBJ2-2; possible D gene TRBD1, 6 bases. Trimming removed 2 bases from V and 13 bases from J, with 14 bases in between. This CDR3 is 13 amino acids long. The germline gives CDR1 SGHTA, CDR2 FQGTGA. The CDR3 coding sequence is TGTGCCAGCAGCTTAGAGGGGACATCAGGGCTGTTTTTT. Amino acid sequence: CASSLEGTSGLFF.

V is TRBV11-2 and J is TRBJ1-1; D unclear. Trimming stripped 3 bases from V and 5 bases from J, with 4 bases between. Germline lookup yields CDR1 SGHAT and CDR2 FQNNGV. CDR3 size: 11 residues. The CDR3 region is CASSFRTEAFF. The CDR3 coding sequence is TGTGCCAGCAGCTTCAGGACTGAAGCTTTCTTT.

The rearrangement joins TRBV15 to TRBJ2-3; D is possibly TRBD2 (5 bases). This CDR3 spans 15 amino acids. Deletions cut 1 base from V and 11 bases from J, with 19 bases between. Germline V gene data show CDR1 as LNHNV and CDR2 as YYDKDF (reference sequence). CDR3 in DNA: TGTGCCACCAGCAGAGGGTCCCACCTGGGGAGTGAGCAGTATTTT. It yields the protein CATSRGSHLGSEQYF. Full variable domain (outside the CDR3, taken from reference TRBV15 and TRBJ2-3): DAMVIQNPRYQVTQFGKPVTLSCSQTLNHNVMYWYQQKSSQAPKLLFHYYDKDFNNEADTPDNFQSRRPNTSFCFLDIRSPGLGDTAMYLCATSRGSHLGSEQYFGPGTRLTVL.

The CDR3 DNA reads as TGTGCCAGCAGCTGGACAGGGATACAAGAGACCCAGTACTTC. Its protein is CASSWTGIQETQYF. J is TRBJ2-5 and V is TRBV7-2, with 8 bases aligning to TRBD1. V trimming: 4 bases; J trimming: 2 bases; junction bases outside the gene matches: 3. CDR1 is SGHTA, CDR2 FQGNSA, per germline. The CDR3 loop spans 14 amino acids.

The chain recombines TRBV3-1 (or the pseudogene TRBV3-2) with TRBJ2-7; 10 positions agree with TRBD1. The germline CDR1 and CDR2 sequences are LGHDT and YNNKEL (reference sequence). The trim removed 6 bases at V and 2 bases at J, leaving 7 bases unmatched. The CDR3 loop spans 15 amino acids. The CDR3, as DNA: TGTGCCAGCAGTCCGGACGGGACAGGGGCCTACGAGCAGTACTTC. It specifies CASSPDGTGAYEQYF.

The chain links TRBV4-2 to TRBJ1-4; 7 bases map to TRBD1. Per the germline V gene, CDR1 is LGHNA and CDR2 is YNFKEQ. V lost 4 bases, J lost 4 bases, and 6 bases stayed unmatched. The CDR3 length is 15 residues. This CDR3 is CASSLSGTVNEKLFF. The CDR3 DNA follows: TGTGCCAGCAGCCTCTCAGGGACAGTTAATGAAAAACTGTTTTTT.

The gene calls are TRBV5-5 and TRBJ2-7; 7 bases agree with TRBD1. The CDR3 has 18 residues. Looked up from germline, CDR1 is SGHKS and CDR2 is YYEKEE (reference sequence). The V segment lost 1 base and the J segment 5 bases; nucleotides outside the gene matches: 18. Here the CDR3 reads CASSLSVPGATGSHEQYF. Here the CDR3 DNA reads TGTGCCAGCAGCTTGAGCGTCCCTGGGGCGACAGGGTCCCACGAGCAGTACTTC.

This clone was seen at least ten times. V and J are TRBV2 and TRBJ1-6; D perhaps matches TRBD1 (6 bases). Per the germline V gene, CDR1 is SNHLY and CDR2 is FYNNEI. The CDR3 is 16 amino acids. V was shortened by 7 bases and J by 5 bases, with 18 bases between the two germline ends. The CDR3 DNA is TGTGCCAGCACATCCGCGGGGGCAGGGAATAATTCACCCCTCCACTTT. Amino acids: CASTSAGAGNNSPLHF.

The V gene is TRBV5-1, the J gene TRBJ2-3; the D is unclear. Germline CDR1 and CDR2: SGHRS and YFSETQ. This CDR3 contains 14 residues. Trimming left V 4 bases short and J 3 bases short, with 12 bases between. Here the CDR3 reads CASSRISGTDTQYF. The DNA of the CDR3 is TGCGCCAGCAGCCGGATAAGTGGGACAGATACGCAGTATTTT.

The chain links TRBV3-1 (or the pseudogene TRBV3-2) to TRBJ2-7; D gene uncertain. CDR3 length: 14 amino acids. With 4 bases removed from V and 4 bases from J, the gap between germline ends came to 14 bases. CDR1 and CDR2 from the germline V gene are LGHDT and YNNKEL (reference sequence). The CDR3 DNA sequence: TGTGCCAGCAGCCCTACAAAGATACATTACGAGCAGTACTTC. Translation: CASSPTKIHYEQYF.

This sequence joins TRBV21-1 and TRBJ2-3; the listed D gene, TRBD1, was not tested against the DNA. TRBV21-1 is shown as a pseudogene. CDR3 length equals 15 residues. CDR3 amino acids: CASSPHRASTDTQYF. CDR3 nucleotides: TGTGCCAGCAGTCCACACAGGGCTAGCACAGATACGCAGTATTTT.

This clone showed up just once. The chain has TRBV18 and TRBJ2-7; D may be TRBD2 (6 bases). Trimming took 2 bases from V and 1 from J, leaving 12 bases between them. CDR3 length: 15 residues. Germline-derived CDR1 and CDR2 are KGHSH and LQKENI. The CDR3: CASSPRPAGSYEQYF. CDR3 DNA: TGTGCCAGCTCACCAAGGCCTGCGGGGTCCTACGAGCAGTACTTC.

The CDR3, as DNA: TGTGCCAGCAGTCTCGGACTAGCGGGGGAGAGCGCAGATACGCAGTATTTT. Amino acids: CASSLGLAGESADTQYF. V gene TRBV13 combines with J gene TRBJ2-3; 13 positions match TRBD2. The CDR3 is 17 residues long. Per germline, CDR1 PRHDT and CDR2 FYEKMQ (reference sequence). V was clipped by 6 bases and J by 4 bases; unmatched bases: 10.

The chain combines TRBV6-5 with TRBJ1-5; TRBD1 agrees at 10 bases. The V gene's germline CDR1 is MNHEY and CDR2 SVGAGI. J was trimmed by 6 bases and V by 6 bases; bases with no gene match: 5. The CDR3 totals 14 residues. The CDR3 region has the DNA TGTGCCAGCAGCACGACAGGGGGCGTTCAGCCCCAGCATTTT. This sequence encodes CASSTTGGVQPQHF.

V and J are TRBV6-1 and TRBJ1-1; D uncertain. Germline V CDR1 and CDR2: MNHNS, SASEGT. CDR3 length: 15 residues. V was cut by 2 bases and J by 1 base, with 11 bases left in between. CDR3 DNA sequence: TGTGCCAGCAGTGAACGTGGCAGACAGAACACTGAAGCTTTCTTT. Protein: CASSERGRQNTEAFF.

In this sample, this clone turned up a few times. The rearrangement links TRBV6-5 to TRBJ2-7; 13 bases fit TRBD2. V shed 6 bases, J shed 3 bases, and the junction held 2 bases outside the gene matches. CDR3 size: 14 residues. Germline lookup yields CDR1 MNHEY and CDR2 SVGAGI. The CDR3 sequence is CASRGLAGYYEQYF. In nucleotides, the CDR3 is TGTGCCAGCAGGGGACTAGCGGGATACTACGAGCAGTACTTC.

The V gene is TRBV6-6, the J gene TRBJ1-4; D may be TRBD1 (6 bases). This CDR3 has 14 residues. V lost 6 bases and J lost 7, with 15 bases in between. CDR1 is MNHNY and CDR2 is SVGAGI in the germline V gene (reference sequence). The CDR3 loop reads CASRGGSQGEKLFF. In DNA, the CDR3 is TGTGCCAGCAGGGGGGGTTCACAGGGTGAAAAACTGTTTTTT.

The chain employs TRBV14 and TRBJ2-1, with 13 nucleotides matching TRBD2. The germline gives CDR1 SGHDN, CDR2 FVKESK. Losses at the gene ends were 4 bases for V and 4 bases for J; bases not matched to a gene: 1. The CDR3 consists of 15 residues. CDR3 coding DNA: TGTGCCAGCAGCCCGGGACTAGCGGGGTACAATGAGCAGTTCTTC. As protein: CASSPGLAGYNEQFF.

The gene calls are TRBV5-5 and TRBJ1-4, with D unclear. Germline CDR1 SGHKS, CDR2 YYEKEE (reference sequence). This CDR3 comprises 16 residues. Trimming cost V 1 base and J 4 bases, with 14 bases left between them. The CDR3 sequence is CASSLLAITLNEKLFF. The DNA of the CDR3 is TGTGCCAGCAGCTTGTTGGCGATTACCCTTAATGAAAAACTGTTTTTT.

J is TRBJ1-5 and V is TRBV6-5; 7 bases align to TRBD1. From germline, CDR1 is MNHEY and CDR2 SVGAGI. With 9 bases clipped from V and 3 bases from J, the junction kept 2 bases outside the gene matches. The CDR3 covers 12 residues. The DNA of the CDR3 is TGTGCCAGTCAGGGGGACAATCAGCCCCAGCATTTT. It translates to CASQGDNQPQHF.